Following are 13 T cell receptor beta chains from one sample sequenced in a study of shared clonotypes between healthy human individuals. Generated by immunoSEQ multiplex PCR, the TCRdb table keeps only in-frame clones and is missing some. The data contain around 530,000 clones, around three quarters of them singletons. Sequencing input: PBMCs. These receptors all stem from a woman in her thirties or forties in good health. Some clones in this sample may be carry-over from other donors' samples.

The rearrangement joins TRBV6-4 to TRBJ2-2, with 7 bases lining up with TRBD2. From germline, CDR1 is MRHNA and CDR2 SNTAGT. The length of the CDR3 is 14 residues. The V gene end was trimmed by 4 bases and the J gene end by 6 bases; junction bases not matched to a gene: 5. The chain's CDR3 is CASSGDYSSGELFF. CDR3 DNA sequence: TGTGCCAGCAGTGGGGACTACTCCTCCGGGGAGCTGTTTTTT.

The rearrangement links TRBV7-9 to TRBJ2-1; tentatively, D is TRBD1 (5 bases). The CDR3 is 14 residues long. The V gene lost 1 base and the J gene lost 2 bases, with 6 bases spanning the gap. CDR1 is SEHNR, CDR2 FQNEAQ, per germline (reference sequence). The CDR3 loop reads CASSLGTPYNEQFF. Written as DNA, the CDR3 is TGTGCCAGCAGCTTAGGGACACCCTACAATGAGCAGTTCTTC.

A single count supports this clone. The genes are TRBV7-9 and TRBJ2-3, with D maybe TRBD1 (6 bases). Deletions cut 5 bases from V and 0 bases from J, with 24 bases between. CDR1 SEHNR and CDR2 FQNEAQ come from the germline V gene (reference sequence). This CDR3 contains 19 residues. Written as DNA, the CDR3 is TGTGCCAGCAGCACAAAAGGCCTGACAGGACCTCTCAGCACAGATACGCAGTATTTT. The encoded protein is CASSTKGLTGPLSTDTQYF.

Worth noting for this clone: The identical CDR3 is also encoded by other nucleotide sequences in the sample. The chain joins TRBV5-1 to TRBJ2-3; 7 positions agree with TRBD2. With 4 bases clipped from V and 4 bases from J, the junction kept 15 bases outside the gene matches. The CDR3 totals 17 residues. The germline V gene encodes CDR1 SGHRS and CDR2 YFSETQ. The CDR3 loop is CASSEGTSGTGADTQYF. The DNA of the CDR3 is TGCGCCAGCAGCGAAGGGACCAGCGGGACTGGCGCAGATACGCAGTATTTT.

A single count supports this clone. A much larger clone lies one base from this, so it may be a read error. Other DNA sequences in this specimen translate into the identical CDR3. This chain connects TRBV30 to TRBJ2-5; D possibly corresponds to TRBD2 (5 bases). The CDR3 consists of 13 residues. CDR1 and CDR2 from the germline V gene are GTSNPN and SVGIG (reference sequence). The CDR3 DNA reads TGTGCCTGGAGTGATCTCAGAAGGGAGACCCAATACTTC. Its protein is CAWSDLRRETQYF.

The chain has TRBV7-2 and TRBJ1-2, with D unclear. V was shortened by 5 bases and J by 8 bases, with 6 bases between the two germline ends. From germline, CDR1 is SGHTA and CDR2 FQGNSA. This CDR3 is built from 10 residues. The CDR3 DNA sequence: TGTGCCAGCAGCAGGGAGGGCTACACCTTC. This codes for CASSREGYTF. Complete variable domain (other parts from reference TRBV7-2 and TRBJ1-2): GAGVSQSPSNKVTEKGKDVELRCDPISGHTALYWYRQSLGQGLEFLIYFQGNSAPDKSGLPSDRFSAERTGGSVSTLTIQRTQQEDSAVYLCASSREGYTFGSGTRLTVV.

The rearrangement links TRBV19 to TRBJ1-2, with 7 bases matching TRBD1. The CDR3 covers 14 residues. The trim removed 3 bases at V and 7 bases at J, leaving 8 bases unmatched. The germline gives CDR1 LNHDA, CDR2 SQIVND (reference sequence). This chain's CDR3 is CASSIPTGEVGYTF. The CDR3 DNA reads TGTGCCAGTAGTATCCCTACAGGGGAAGTTGGCTACACCTTC.

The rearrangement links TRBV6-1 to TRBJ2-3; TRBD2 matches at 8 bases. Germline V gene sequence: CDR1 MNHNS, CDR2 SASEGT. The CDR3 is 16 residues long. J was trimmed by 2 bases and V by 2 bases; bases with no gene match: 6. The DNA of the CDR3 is TGTGCCAGCAGTGAATCAGCGGGACTAGTCACAGATACGCAGTATTTT. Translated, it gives CASSESAGLVTDTQYF.

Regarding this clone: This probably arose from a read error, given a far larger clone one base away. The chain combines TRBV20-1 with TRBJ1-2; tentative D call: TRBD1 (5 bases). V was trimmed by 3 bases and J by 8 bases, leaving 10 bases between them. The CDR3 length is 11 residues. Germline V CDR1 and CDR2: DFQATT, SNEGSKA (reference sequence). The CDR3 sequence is CSASRGGGYTF. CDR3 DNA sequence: TGCAGTGCTAGCCGGGGGGGAGGCTACACCTTC.

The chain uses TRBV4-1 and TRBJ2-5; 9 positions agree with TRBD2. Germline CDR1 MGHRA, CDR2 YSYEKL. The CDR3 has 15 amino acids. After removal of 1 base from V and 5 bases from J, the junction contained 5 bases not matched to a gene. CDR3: CASSQVAGALETQYF. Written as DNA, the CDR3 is TGCGCCAGCAGCCAAGTAGCGGGAGCGCTTGAGACCCAGTACTTC.

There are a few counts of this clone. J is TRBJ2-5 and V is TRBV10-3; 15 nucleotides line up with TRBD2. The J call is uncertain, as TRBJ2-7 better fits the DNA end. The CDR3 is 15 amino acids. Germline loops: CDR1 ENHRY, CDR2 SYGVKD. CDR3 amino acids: CAIRGTSGRYYEQYF. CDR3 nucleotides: TGTGCCATCAGGGGGACTAGCGGGAGGTACTACGAGCAGTACTTC.

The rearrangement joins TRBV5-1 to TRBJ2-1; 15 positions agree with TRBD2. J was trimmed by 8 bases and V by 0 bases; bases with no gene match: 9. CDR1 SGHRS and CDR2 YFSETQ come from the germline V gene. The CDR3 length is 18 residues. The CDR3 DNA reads TGCGCCAGCAGCTTGGTCCCCGGACTAGCGGGAGGGAAGCATGAGCAGTTCTTC. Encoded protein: CASSLVPGLAGGKHEQFF.

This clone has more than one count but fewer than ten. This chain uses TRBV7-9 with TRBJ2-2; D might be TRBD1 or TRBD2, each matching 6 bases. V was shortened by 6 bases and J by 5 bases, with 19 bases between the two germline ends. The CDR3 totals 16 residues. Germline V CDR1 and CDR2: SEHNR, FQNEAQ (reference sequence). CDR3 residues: CASSRQGGLVTGELFF. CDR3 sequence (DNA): TGTGCCAGCAGTCGTCAAGGGGGGCTCGTAACCGGGGAGCTGTTTTTT.